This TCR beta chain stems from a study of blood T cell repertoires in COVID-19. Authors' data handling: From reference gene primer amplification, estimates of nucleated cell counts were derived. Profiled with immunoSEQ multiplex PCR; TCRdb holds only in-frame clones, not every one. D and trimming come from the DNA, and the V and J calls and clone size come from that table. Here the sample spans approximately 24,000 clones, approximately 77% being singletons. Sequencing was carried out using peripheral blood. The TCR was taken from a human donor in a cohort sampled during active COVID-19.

The CDR3 DNA reads TGTGCCAGTACTCCATCAACAGCGAACACTGAAGCTTTCTTT. Translating it yields CASTPSTANTEAFF. V gene TRBV19 combines with J gene TRBJ1-1; D gene uncertain. There are 14 residues in the CDR3. The V end was cut by 7 bases, the J end by 1 base, with 13 bases between. CDR1 LNHDA and CDR2 SQIVND come from the germline V gene (reference sequence). The full variable domain, with the rest looked up from reference TRBV19 and TRBJ1-1, is DGGITQSPKYLFRKEGQNVTLSCEQNLNHDAMYWYRQDPGQGLRLIYYSQIVNDFQKGDIAEGYSVSREKKESFPLTVTSAQKNPTAFYLCASTPSTANTEAFFGQGTRLTVV.